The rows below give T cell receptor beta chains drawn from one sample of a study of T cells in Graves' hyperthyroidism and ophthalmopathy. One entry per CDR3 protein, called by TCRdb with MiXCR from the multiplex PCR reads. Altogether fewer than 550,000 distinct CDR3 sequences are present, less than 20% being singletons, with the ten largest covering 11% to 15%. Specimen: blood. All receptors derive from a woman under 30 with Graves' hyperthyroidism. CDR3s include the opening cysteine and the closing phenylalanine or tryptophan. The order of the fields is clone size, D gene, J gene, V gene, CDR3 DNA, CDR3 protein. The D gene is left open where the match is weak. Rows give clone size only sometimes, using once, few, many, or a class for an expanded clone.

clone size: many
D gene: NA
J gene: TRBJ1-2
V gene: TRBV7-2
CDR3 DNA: TGTGCCAGCAGTCGAGCTTCCTATGGCTACACCTTC
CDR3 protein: CASSRASYGYTF

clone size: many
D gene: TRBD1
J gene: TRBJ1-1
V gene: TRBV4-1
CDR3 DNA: TGCGCCAGCAGCCAATATGACAGGGCGGAAGCTTTCTTT
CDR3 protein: CASSQYDRAEAFF

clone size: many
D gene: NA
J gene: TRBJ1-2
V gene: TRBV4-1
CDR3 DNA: TGCGCCAGCAGCCAAGATGATAACCGGGAGCTAGGCTACACCTTC
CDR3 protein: CASSQDDNRELGYTF

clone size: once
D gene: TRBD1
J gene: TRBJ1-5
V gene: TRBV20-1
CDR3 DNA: TGCAGTGCTCTAGGACAGGGGAATCAGCCCCAGCATTTT
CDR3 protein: CSALGQGNQPQHF

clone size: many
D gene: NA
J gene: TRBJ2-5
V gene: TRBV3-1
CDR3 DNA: TGTGCCAGCAGCCTCGCGACACGTCGGGGGACCCAGTACTTC
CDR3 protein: CASSLATRRGTQYF

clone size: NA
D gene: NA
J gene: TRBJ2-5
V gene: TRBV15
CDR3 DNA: TGTGCCACCAGCAGAGTCGGCGGGAAGGAGACCCAGTACTTC
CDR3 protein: CATSRVGGKETQYF

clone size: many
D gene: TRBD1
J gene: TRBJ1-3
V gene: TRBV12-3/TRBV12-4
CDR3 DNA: TGTGCCGGGATGGGACAGCTCTCTGGAAACACCATATATTTT
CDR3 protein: CAGMGQLSGNTIYF

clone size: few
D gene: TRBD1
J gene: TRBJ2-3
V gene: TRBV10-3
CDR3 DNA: TGTGCCATCAGTGAGTGGACAGGTTCGGGGAGCAATACGCAGTATTTT
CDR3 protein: CAISEWTGSGSNTQYF

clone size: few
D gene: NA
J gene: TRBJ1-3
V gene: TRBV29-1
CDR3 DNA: TGCAGCGCTCGCCACGGTCAGTTTAACACCATATATTTT
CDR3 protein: CSARHGQFNTIYF

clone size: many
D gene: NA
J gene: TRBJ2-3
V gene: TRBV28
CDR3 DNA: TGTGCCAGCAGTCCCGGGACTCCCCCCGATACGCAGTATTTT
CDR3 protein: CASSPGTPPDTQYF

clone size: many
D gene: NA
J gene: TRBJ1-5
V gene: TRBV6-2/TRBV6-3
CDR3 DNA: TGTGCCAGCAGTTACTGGGTCTATCAGCCCCAGCATTTT
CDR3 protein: CASSYWVYQPQHF

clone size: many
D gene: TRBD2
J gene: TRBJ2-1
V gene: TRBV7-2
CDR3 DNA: TGTGCCAGCAGCCCAAATAGCGGGGGGACCTCCAATGAGCAGTTCTTC
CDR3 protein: CASSPNSGGTSNEQFF

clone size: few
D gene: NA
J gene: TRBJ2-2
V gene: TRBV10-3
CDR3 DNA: TGTGCCATCATGGGGTTATCAAACACCGGGGGGCTGTTTTTT
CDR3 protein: CAIMGLSNTGGLFF

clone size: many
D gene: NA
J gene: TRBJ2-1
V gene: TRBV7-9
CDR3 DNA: TGTGCCAGCAGGGATACTGGGGGTACGTACAATGAGCAGTTCTTC
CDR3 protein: CASRDTGGTYNEQFF

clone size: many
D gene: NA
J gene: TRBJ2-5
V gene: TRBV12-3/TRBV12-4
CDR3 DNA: TGTGCCAGCAGCTCCGGAAGCGGGTGGGGGGAGACCCAGTACTTC
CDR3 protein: CASSSGSGWGETQYF

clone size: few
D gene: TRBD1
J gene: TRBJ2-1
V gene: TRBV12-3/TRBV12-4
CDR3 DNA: TGTGCCAGCAGTGTACCGGGACAGGGGGCTGGTGAGCAGTTCTTC
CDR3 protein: CASSVPGQGAGEQFF

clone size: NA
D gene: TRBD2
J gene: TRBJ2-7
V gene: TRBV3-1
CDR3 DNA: TGTGCCAGCAGCCAAAAAGCGGGAGGCGCCTACGAGCAGTACTTC
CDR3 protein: CASSQKAGGAYEQYF

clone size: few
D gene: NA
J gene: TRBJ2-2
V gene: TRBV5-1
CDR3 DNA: TGCGCCAGCAGCAACGAGAACACCGGGGAGCTGTTTTTT
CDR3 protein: CASSNENTGELFF

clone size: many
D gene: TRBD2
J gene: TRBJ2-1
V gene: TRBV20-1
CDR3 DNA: TGCAGTGCCCAAAGACTAGCTAATGAGCAGTTCTTC
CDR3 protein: CSAQRLANEQFF

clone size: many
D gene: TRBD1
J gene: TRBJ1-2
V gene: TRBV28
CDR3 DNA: TGTGCCAGCAGCCCTAACAGGGGCTATGGCTACACCTTC
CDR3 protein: CASSPNRGYGYTF

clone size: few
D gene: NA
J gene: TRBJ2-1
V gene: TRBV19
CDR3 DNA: TGTGCCAGTAGTAACCAAGGGGAGGCCTACAATGAGCAGTTCTTC
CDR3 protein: CASSNQGEAYNEQFF

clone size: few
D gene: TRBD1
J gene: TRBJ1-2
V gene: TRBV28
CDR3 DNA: TGTGCCAGCAGGGAGGGACAGGGGGCTAACTATGGCTACACCTTC
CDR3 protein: CASREGQGANYGYTF

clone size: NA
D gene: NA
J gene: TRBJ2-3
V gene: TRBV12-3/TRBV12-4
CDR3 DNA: TGTGCCAGCAGTTGGTCAGGGGTACGGGATACAGATACGCAGTATTTT
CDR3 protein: CASSWSGVRDTDTQYF

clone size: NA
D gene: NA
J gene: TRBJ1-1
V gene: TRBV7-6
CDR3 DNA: TGTGCCAGCAGCTTAAGCCTGGGCCCGAACACTGAAGCTTTCTTT
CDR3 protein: CASSLSLGPNTEAFF

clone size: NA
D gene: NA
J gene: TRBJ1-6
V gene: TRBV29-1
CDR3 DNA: TGCAGCGTCCGGACAAGACAGCCTAATTCACCCCTCCACTTT
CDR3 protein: CSVRTRQPNSPLHF

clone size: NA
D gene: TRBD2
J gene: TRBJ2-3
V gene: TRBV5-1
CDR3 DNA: TGCGCCAGCAGCGTAGGGACTAGCGGGAGGTCTGATACGCAGTATTTT
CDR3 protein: CASSVGTSGRSDTQYF

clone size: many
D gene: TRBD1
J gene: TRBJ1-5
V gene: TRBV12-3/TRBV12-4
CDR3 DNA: TGTGCCAGCAGTTTAGTAGGCACAGGGGGCGCGGGTCAGCCCCAGCATTTT
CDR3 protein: CASSLVGTGGAGQPQHF

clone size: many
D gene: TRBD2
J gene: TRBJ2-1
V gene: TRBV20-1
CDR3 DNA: TGCAGTGCTGATACATTAGCGGGAGGACCCTACAATGAGCAGTTCTTC
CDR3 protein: CSADTLAGGPYNEQFF

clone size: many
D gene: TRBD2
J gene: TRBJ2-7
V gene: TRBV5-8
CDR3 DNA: TGTGCCAGCAGCTTGTCTGGGACTAGCGTTTCAGAGCAGTACTTC
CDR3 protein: CASSLSGTSVSEQYF

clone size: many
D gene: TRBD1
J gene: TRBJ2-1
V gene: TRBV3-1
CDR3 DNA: TGTGCCAGCAGCCAAGCAGACAGGGGACTGGATGAGCAGTTCTTC
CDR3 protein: CASSQADRGLDEQFF

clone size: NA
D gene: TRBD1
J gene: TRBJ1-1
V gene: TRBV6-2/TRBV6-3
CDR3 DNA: TGTGCCAGCAGTTACGGGACAGGGGGCGTTCGAACTGAAGCTTTCTTT
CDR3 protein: CASSYGTGGVRTEAFF

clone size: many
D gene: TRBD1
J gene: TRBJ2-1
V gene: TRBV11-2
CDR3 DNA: TGTGCCAGCAGACAGGGGTACAATGAGCAGTTCTTC
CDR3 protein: CASRQGYNEQFF

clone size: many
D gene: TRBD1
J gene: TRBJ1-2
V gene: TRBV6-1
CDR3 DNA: TGTGCCAGCAGTCCGGGACAGGGGGCTACTAACTATGGCTACACCTTC
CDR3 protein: CASSPGQGATNYGYTF

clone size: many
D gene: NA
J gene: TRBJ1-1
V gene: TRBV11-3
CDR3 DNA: TGTGCCAGCAGCACAGGGAGAACGACTGAAGCTTTCTTT
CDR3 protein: CASSTGRTTEAFF

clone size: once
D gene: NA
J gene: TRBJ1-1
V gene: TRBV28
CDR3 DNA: TGTGCCAGCAGTTTATTGTCCGGGCCTAGTTTAGATGAAGCTTTCTTT
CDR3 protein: CASSLLSGPSLDEAFF

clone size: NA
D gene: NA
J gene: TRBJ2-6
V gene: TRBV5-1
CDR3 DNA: TGCGCCAGCAGCTTGTGGGTTTGGGACGGAGACTCTGGGGCCAACGTCCTGACTTTC
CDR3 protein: CASSLWVWDGDSGANVLTF

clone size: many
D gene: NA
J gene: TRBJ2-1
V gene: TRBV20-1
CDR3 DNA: TGCAGTGCTAAAGGGGACACCTACAGTGAGCAGTTCTTC
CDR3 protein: CSAKGDTYSEQFF

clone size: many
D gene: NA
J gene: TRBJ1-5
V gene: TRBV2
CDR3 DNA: TGTGCCAGCAGCCCGTTCTCAGCCGGGGCCAATCAGCCCCAGCATTTT
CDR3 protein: CASSPFSAGANQPQHF

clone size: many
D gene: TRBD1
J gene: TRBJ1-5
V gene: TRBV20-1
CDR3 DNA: TGCAGTCCTAGCTCCGGGACAGACAATCAGCCCCAGCATTTT
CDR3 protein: CSPSSGTDNQPQHF

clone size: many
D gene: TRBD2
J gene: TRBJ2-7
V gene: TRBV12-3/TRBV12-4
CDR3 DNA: TGTGCCAGCAGTTTGGGAGGGTTCTCCTACGAGCAGTACTTC
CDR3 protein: CASSLGGFSYEQYF

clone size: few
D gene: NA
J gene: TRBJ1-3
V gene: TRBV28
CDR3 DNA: TGTGCCAGCAGCCCTGTGACGGCCTCTGGAAACACCATATATTTT
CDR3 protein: CASSPVTASGNTIYF

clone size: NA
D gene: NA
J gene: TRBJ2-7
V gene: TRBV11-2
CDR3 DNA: TGTGCCAGCAGCCGGAGGGGGGGGGCCTCCTACGAGCAGTACTTC
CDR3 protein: CASSRRGGASYEQYF

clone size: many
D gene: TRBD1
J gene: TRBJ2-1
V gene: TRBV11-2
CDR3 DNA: TGTGCCAGCAGCTCGACAGGGGTGAATGAGCAGTTCTTC
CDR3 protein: CASSSTGVNEQFF

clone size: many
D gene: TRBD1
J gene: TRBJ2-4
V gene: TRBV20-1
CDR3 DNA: TGCAGTGCTAGCGGACAGGGGGTCCAAAACATTCAGTACTTC
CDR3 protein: CSASGQGVQNIQYF

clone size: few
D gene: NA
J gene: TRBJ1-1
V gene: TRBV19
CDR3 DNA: TGTGCCAGTAGCGACCGAGGAGGGAACACTGAAGCTTTCTTT
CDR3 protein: CASSDRGGNTEAFF

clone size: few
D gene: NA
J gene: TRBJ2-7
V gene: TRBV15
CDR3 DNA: TGTGCCACCAGCAGAGTCACGACAGGCTACGAGCAGTACTTC
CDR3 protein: CATSRVTTGYEQYF

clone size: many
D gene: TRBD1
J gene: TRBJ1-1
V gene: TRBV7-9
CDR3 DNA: TGTGCCAGCAGCCTAGGGGACAGGGACGCTTTCTTT
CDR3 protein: CASSLGDRDAFF

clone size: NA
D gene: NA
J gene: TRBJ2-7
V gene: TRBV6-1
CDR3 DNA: TGTGCCAGCAGTGCGGCGGACATCTACGAGCAGTACTTC
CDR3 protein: CASSAADIYEQYF

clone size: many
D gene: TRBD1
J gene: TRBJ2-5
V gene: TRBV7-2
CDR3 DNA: TGTGCCAGCAGTGAAGGTTGGGGACAGGGGTACGAGACCCAGTACTTC
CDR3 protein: CASSEGWGQGYETQYF

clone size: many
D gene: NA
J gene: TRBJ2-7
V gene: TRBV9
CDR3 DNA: TGTGCCAGCAGCCCTAAAAACTCCTACGAGCAGTACTTC
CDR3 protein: CASSPKNSYEQYF

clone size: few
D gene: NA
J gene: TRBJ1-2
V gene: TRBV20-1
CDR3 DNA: TGCAGTGCTAGAGAAGCGGCAAACTATGGCTACACCTTC
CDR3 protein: CSAREAANYGYTF